The 31 T cell receptor beta chains listed next were all sequenced from one sample in a study of blood T cell repertoires in COVID-19. Sequencing was performed with immunoSEQ multiplex PCR; in TCRdb, only in-frame clones are kept and a portion is missing. The sample gives fewer than 350,000 clones, 80% to 90% of which show up once; around 8% is in the top ten. The sample comprised peripheral blood. These receptors were obtained from a woman aged 50 to 60 who had recovered from COVID-19.

The genes are TRBV6-2 or TRBV6-3 and TRBJ2-3, with TRBD1 matching 9 bases. This CDR3 is built from 16 residues. In germline, CDR1 is MNHEY, CDR2 SVGEGT. V trimming: 5 bases; J trimming: 4 bases; junction bases outside the gene matches: 10. CDR3: CASSRPPGQGADTQYF. The DNA for the CDR3 is TGTGCCAGCAGTCGCCCGCCGGGACAGGGTGCAGATACGCAGTATTTT.

V and J are TRBV7-2 and TRBJ1-3; 10 nucleotides line up with TRBD1. Trimming at V came to 5 bases and at J to 4 bases, leaving 8 bases not matched to a gene. Germline values: CDR1 SGHTA, CDR2 FQGNSA. This CDR3 contains 16 residues. CDR3 DNA: TGTGCCAGCAGCACGAGACAGGGGGCAGGAGGAAACACCATATATTTT. It encodes CASSTRQGAGGNTIYF.

The J gene is TRBJ1-2, the V gene TRBV30; 7 nucleotides align to TRBD1. With V trimmed by 0 bases and J by 7 bases, 2 bases remained unmatched. CDR1 GTSNPN and CDR2 SVGIG come from the germline V gene (reference sequence). This CDR3 region has 12 residues. Here the CDR3 reads CAWSVAGGGYTF. The CDR3 nucleotides are TGTGCCTGGAGTGTGGCAGGGGGTGGCTACACCTTC.

This clone was seen only once. V gene TRBV14 combines with J gene TRBJ1-4, with D possibly TRBD1 on 5 matching bases. Trimming removed 0 bases at V and 15 bases at J, with 14 bases between. CDR3 size: 13 residues. Per the germline V gene, CDR1 is SGHDN and CDR2 is FVKESK. Here the CDR3 reads CASSQDHRQRMFF. Written as DNA, the CDR3 is TGTGCCAGCAGCCAAGATCACAGGCAACGCATGTTTTTT.

The chain carries TRBV24-1 and TRBJ2-5; 11 bases match TRBD1. Germline V gene sequence: CDR1 KGHDR, CDR2 SFDVKD. V lost 3 bases to trimming and J lost 7 bases; unmatched junction nucleotides: 0. CDR3 length: 13 residues. For the CDR3, the DNA is TGTGCCACCAGTGATGGGACAGGGGGGACCCAGTACTTC. Translating gives CATSDGTGGTQYF.

The genes are TRBV30 and TRBJ2-1; 7 bases align to TRBD1. Per germline, CDR1 GTSNPN and CDR2 SVGIG (reference sequence). The V gene end was trimmed by 4 bases and the J gene end by 5 bases; junction bases not matched to a gene: 8. The CDR3 is made up of 14 amino acids. CDR3 residues: CAWNKDRLNNEQFF. CDR3 DNA: TGTGCCTGGAATAAGGACAGGCTTAACAATGAGCAGTTCTTC.

The chain couples TRBV28 to TRBJ2-1; D is undetermined. In germline, CDR1 is MDHEN, CDR2 SYDVKM. V lost 2 bases, J lost 3 bases, and 8 bases lay in between. The CDR3 covers 14 residues. CDR3 region: CASSLGTVYNEQFF. The CDR3 nucleotides are TGTGCCAGCAGTTTAGGTACAGTCTACAATGAGCAGTTCTTC.

This clone was recorded a few times. The gene calls are TRBV5-1 and TRBJ1-2; 9 bases are shared with TRBD1. This CDR3 is built from 15 residues. V was clipped by 1 base and J by 9 bases; unmatched bases: 10. CDR1 is SGHRS, CDR2 YFSETQ, per germline. CDR3 nucleotide sequence: TGCGCCAGCAGCTTGCAAGACAGGGGGAAGGGGAGCTACACCTTC. This encodes CASSLQDRGKGSYTF.

The chain has TRBV30 and TRBJ1-6; no clear D gene. This CDR3 is built from 12 residues. The germline CDR1 and CDR2 sequences are GTSNPN and SVGIG (reference sequence). Trimming left V 5 bases short and J 6 bases short, with 8 bases between. The CDR3 spells CAWGNSNSPLHF. CDR3 nucleotides: TGTGCCTGGGGGAATAGTAATTCACCCCTCCACTTT. The complete variable domain, with remaining parts taken from reference TRBV30 and TRBJ1-6, reads SQTIHQWPATLVQPVGSPLSLECTVEGTSNPNLYWYRQAAGRGLQLLFYSVGIGQISSEVPQNLSASRPQDRQFILSSKKLLLSDSGFYLCAWGNSNSPLHFGNGTRLTVT.

V and J are TRBV2 and TRBJ2-3; 7 bases are shared with TRBD2. The CDR3 contains 17 residues. V gave up 3 bases and J gave up 0 bases; unmatched junction bases: 9. The germline gives CDR1 SNHLY, CDR2 FYNNEI. CDR3 sequence reads: CASSEVRGTTSTDTQYF. Here the CDR3 DNA reads TGTGCCAGCAGTGAGGTGCGGGGGACCACTAGCACAGATACGCAGTATTTT. Supplemented by reference TRBV2 and TRBJ2-3, the full variable domain reads EPEVTQTPSHQVTQMGQEVILRCVPISNHLYFYWYRQILGQKVEFLVSFYNNEISEKSEIFDDQFSVERPDGSNFTLKIRSTKLEDSAMYFCASSEVRGTTSTDTQYFGPGTRLTVL.

This rearrangement joins TRBV30 to TRBJ2-5; 9 nucleotides line up with TRBD2. CDR3 size: 14 residues. The germline gives CDR1 GTSNPN, CDR2 SVGIG (reference sequence). Germline trimming cut 3 bases from V and 4 bases from J; bases unmatched to any gene: 6. CDR3 residues: CAWRQGGGGETQYF. CDR3 DNA sequence: TGTGCCTGGAGGCAGGGCGGGGGGGGAGAGACCCAGTACTTC.

The rearrangement links TRBV4-2 to TRBJ2-5; 14 nucleotides line up with TRBD2. The CDR3 is made up of 19 amino acids. Germline trimming cut 0 bases from V and 1 base from J; bases unmatched to any gene: 7. CDR1 is LGHNA, CDR2 YNFKEQ, per germline. The chain's CDR3 is CASSQEGTSGGAPQETQYF. The CDR3 DNA reads TGTGCCAGCAGCCAAGAAGGGACTAGCGGGGGAGCCCCCCAAGAGACCCAGTACTTC.

The V and J genes are TRBV11-3 and TRBJ1-1; perhaps TRBD1 as D (6 bases). Trimming shortened V by 6 bases and J by 1 base, and 21 bases separated the two germline ends. The CDR3 consists of 17 residues. Germline V CDR1 and CDR2: SGHNT, YENEEA. The chain's CDR3 is CASRAGGRGFSNTEAFF. CDR3 DNA sequence: TGTGCCAGCAGGGCTGGGGGCAGGGGTTTTTCGAACACTGAAGCTTTCTTT.

The chain has TRBV6-5 and TRBJ2-2; possible D gene TRBD1, 6 bases. V gave up 8 bases and J gave up 5 bases, with 18 bases separating them. The CDR3 has 15 residues. Germline assignment: CDR1 MNHEY and CDR2 SVGAGI. CDR3 sequence: CASQRARQGTGELFF. DNA for the CDR3: TGTGCCAGCCAAAGGGCAAGGCAGGGGACCGGGGAGCTGTTTTTT.

The chain is built from TRBV20-1 and TRBJ1-1; perhaps TRBD1 as D (6 bases). Germline CDR1 is DFQATT and CDR2 is SNEGSKA (reference sequence). The CDR3 runs 11 residues. The germline V and J ends were trimmed by 5 bases and 10 bases, with 14 bases remaining between them. The DNA of the CDR3 is TGCAGTGCTCTTGACAGGCCGGCAGCTTTCTTT. Encoded protein: CSALDRPAAFF.

J is TRBJ2-5 and V is TRBV10-3, with D possibly being TRBD2 (7 bases). The length of the CDR3 is 15 residues. Germline-derived CDR1 and CDR2 are ENHRY and SYGVKD. V shed 4 bases and J shed 3 bases, with 15 bases lying between them. CDR3 DNA sequence: TGTGCCATCAGTGCAAAAAGAGGGGGGGAAGAGACCCAGTACTTC. Its translation: CAISAKRGGEETQYF.

This chain connects TRBV30 to TRBJ2-7; TRBD1 matches 9 bases. CDR3 length: 14 amino acids. Trimming cost V 3 bases and J 4 bases; bases outside gene matches: 7. Germline CDR1 and CDR2: GTSNPN and SVGIG (reference sequence). CDR3 nucleotide sequence: TGTGCCTGGAGACAGGGGGCAAATAGTTACGAGCAGTACTTC. This codes for CAWRQGANSYEQYF.

V and J are TRBV5-1 and TRBJ2-2, with 7 bases that match TRBD2. Germline assignment: CDR1 SGHRS and CDR2 YFSETQ. The CDR3 totals 14 residues. With 3 bases clipped from V and 2 bases from J, the junction kept 1 base outside the gene matches. Written as DNA, the CDR3 is TGCGCCAGCAGCTGGGAGGGAAACACCGGGGAGCTGTTTTTT. Residues: CASSWEGNTGELFF.

The chain employs TRBV7-3 and TRBJ2-5, with 12 bases identical to TRBD2. Trimming cost V 6 bases and J 4 bases; bases outside gene matches: 12. The CDR3 has 17 amino acids. Per germline, CDR1 SGHTA and CDR2 FQGTGA. CDR3 DNA: TGTGCCAGCAGACCCCCTAGCGGGAGGGCCAGGGGAGAGACCCAGTACTTC. This codes for CASRPPSGRARGETQYF. Full variable domain (outside the CDR3, taken from reference TRBV7-3 and TRBJ2-5): GAGVSQTPSNKVTEKGKYVELRCDPISGHTALYWYRQSLGQGPEFLIYFQGTGAADDSGLPNDRFFAVRPEGSVSTLKIQRTERGDSAVYLCASRPPSGRARGETQYFGPGTRLLVL.

The chain uses TRBV3-1 (or the pseudogene TRBV3-2) and TRBJ1-1; D remains ambiguous. CDR1 and CDR2 from the germline V gene are LGHDT and YNNKEL (reference sequence). Trimming pared 0 bases from V and 10 bases from J, leaving 15 bases between. This CDR3 is 14 amino acids long. The CDR3 coding sequence is TGTGCCAGCAGCCAAGATTTGAGGGCTTCTGGAGCTTTCTTT. Protein: CASSQDLRASGAFF.

The genes are TRBV29-1 and TRBJ2-3, with 8 bases that match TRBD1. Germline V CDR1 and CDR2: SQVTM, ANQGSEA. Trimming at V came to 6 bases and at J to 4 bases, leaving 12 bases not matched to a gene. The CDR3 is 15 residues long. CDR3 in amino acids: CSVPLTGVKADTQYF. Here the CDR3 DNA reads TGCAGCGTACCACTGACAGGGGTCAAGGCAGATACGCAGTATTTT.

The chain combines TRBV15 with TRBJ2-2; 12 bases align to TRBD2. The CDR3 has 18 amino acids. In germline, CDR1 is LNHNV, CDR2 YYDKDF (reference sequence). J gave up 7 bases and V 0 bases, and 9 bases lay outside the gene matches. The DNA of the CDR3 is TGTGCCACCAGCAGAGACTCCCCTAGCGGGGGGGTCGGCGGGGAGCTGTTTTTT. Translating it yields CATSRDSPSGGVGGELFF.

This clone showed up just a few times. This chain uses TRBV3-1 (or the pseudogene TRBV3-2) with TRBJ2-1; perhaps TRBD1 as D (5 bases). V gave up 4 bases and J gave up 8 bases, with 9 bases separating them. This CDR3 has 12 residues. From germline, CDR1 is LGHDT and CDR2 YNNKEL (reference sequence). CDR3 sequence reads: CASSLQGHEQFF. CDR3 nucleotides: TGTGCCAGCAGCCTCCAGGGTCATGAGCAGTTCTTC.

The J gene is TRBJ2-1, the V gene TRBV2, with 8 bases matching TRBD1. The CDR3 contains 16 residues. The junction had 5 bases not matched to a gene; V was cut back by 4 bases and J by 0 bases. CDR1 is SNHLY and CDR2 is FYNNEI in the germline V gene. This chain's CDR3 is CASSARQGRSYNEQFF. The CDR3, as DNA: TGTGCCAGCAGTGCGCGACAGGGGCGCTCCTACAATGAGCAGTTCTTC.

In DNA, the CDR3 is TGTGCCAGCAGCTCGGGGACAGGGATGGGAGAGACCCAGTACTTC. Translation gives CASSSGTGMGETQYF. This chain uses TRBV7-2 with TRBJ2-5; 9 nucleotides agree with TRBD1. The CDR3 runs to 15 residues. The junction had 7 bases not matched to a gene; V was cut back by 4 bases and J by 4 bases. The germline CDR1 and CDR2 sequences are SGHTA and FQGNSA. The whole variable domain, filled in from reference TRBV7-2 and TRBJ2-5, reads GAGVSQSPSNKVTEKGKDVELRCDPISGHTALYWYRQSLGQGLEFLIYFQGNSAPDKSGLPSDRFSAERTGGSVSTLTIQRTQQEDSAVYLCASSSGTGMGETQYFGPGTRLLVL.

The rearrangement links TRBV24-1 to TRBJ2-3, with 7 bases fitting TRBD1. The CDR3 loop spans 15 amino acids. With V trimmed by 7 bases and J by 0 bases, 6 bases remained unmatched. CDR1 and CDR2 (germline): KGHDR, SFDVKD. The CDR3 sequence: CATSQGTASTDTQYF. For the CDR3, the DNA is TGTGCCACCAGCCAAGGGACAGCAAGCACAGATACGCAGTATTTT.

The chain links TRBV19 to TRBJ1-1; D possibly corresponds to TRBD1 (5 bases). The length of the CDR3 is 13 residues. V lost 5 bases, J lost 1 base, and 8 bases lay in between. CDR1 is LNHDA and CDR2 is SQIVND in the germline V gene (reference sequence). CDR3 residues: CASSERGNTEAFF. The CDR3 bases are TGTGCCAGTAGTGAAAGGGGGAACACTGAAGCTTTCTTT.

This chain uses TRBV6-1 with TRBJ1-6, with a tentative D call TRBD1 (5 bases). This CDR3 has 17 amino acids. Trimming stripped 4 bases from V and 0 bases from J, with 13 bases between. Germline-derived CDR1 and CDR2 are MNHNS and SASEGT. The CDR3 bases are TGTGCCAGCAGTGGTGGCAGGGCGAGCTCCTATAATTCACCCCTCCACTTT. As protein: CASSGGRASSYNSPLHF.

The V and J genes are TRBV6-6 and TRBJ2-3; the D gene is possibly TRBD1 (6 bases). V lost 5 bases, J lost 2 bases, and 17 bases lay in between. This CDR3 has 16 residues. Germline CDR1 MNHNY, CDR2 SVGAGI (reference sequence). This chain's CDR3 is CASSPRQVETTDTQYF. The DNA of the CDR3 is TGTGCCAGCAGTCCGCGACAGGTGGAAACCACAGATACGCAGTATTTT.

The chain is built from TRBV6-2 or TRBV6-3 and TRBJ1-2; D possibly corresponds to TRBD1 (5 bases). CDR1 and CDR2 from the germline V gene are MNHEY and SVGEGT. Deletions cut 2 bases from V and 8 bases from J, with 15 bases between. The CDR3 consists of 14 residues. In DNA, the CDR3 is TGTGCCAGCAGTTACGATTTGAGGGGAGGAGGCTACACCTTC. It specifies CASSYDLRGGGYTF.

The chain uses TRBV3-1 (or the pseudogene TRBV3-2) and TRBJ2-5, with D uncertain. Germline V gene sequence: CDR1 LGHDT, CDR2 YNNKEL (reference sequence). V lost 1 base and J lost 4, with 13 bases in between. The CDR3 is made up of 15 amino acids. Here the CDR3 reads CASSQGPGTGETQYF. DNA of the CDR3: TGTGCCAGCAGCCAAGGGCCGGGTACGGGAGAGACCCAGTACTTC.